This TCR beta chain comes out of a study of blood T cell repertoires in COVID-19. Turning to the study itself: The samples span acute and convalescent COVID-19 from the United States, Italy and Spain.

The CDR3 has 17 residues. With 4 bases removed from V and 1 base from J, the gap between germline ends came to 20 bases. Germline values: CDR1 SGHTS, CDR2 YDEGEE. In the source study's methods: Amplification from reference gene primers served as the basis for estimated nucleated cell counts. Clones were read by immunoSEQ multiplex PCR, and TCRdb kept only the in-frame ones, dropping some. For V, J and clone size, that table is used; D and trimming come from the DNA. This sample carries fewer than 100,000 clones, approximately 80% of them seen once, and the ten largest clones take more than 9.5%. The clonotype originates from a man aged 45-65 years with acute or convalescent COVID-19. Sequenced: peripheral blood. The chain couples TRBV5-8 to TRBJ1-1; D remains unclear. The DNA for the CDR3 is TGTGCCAGCAGCCTGGGAGGACTACGAGATTGGAACACTGAAGCTTTCTTT. Residues: CASSLGGLRDWNTEAFF.